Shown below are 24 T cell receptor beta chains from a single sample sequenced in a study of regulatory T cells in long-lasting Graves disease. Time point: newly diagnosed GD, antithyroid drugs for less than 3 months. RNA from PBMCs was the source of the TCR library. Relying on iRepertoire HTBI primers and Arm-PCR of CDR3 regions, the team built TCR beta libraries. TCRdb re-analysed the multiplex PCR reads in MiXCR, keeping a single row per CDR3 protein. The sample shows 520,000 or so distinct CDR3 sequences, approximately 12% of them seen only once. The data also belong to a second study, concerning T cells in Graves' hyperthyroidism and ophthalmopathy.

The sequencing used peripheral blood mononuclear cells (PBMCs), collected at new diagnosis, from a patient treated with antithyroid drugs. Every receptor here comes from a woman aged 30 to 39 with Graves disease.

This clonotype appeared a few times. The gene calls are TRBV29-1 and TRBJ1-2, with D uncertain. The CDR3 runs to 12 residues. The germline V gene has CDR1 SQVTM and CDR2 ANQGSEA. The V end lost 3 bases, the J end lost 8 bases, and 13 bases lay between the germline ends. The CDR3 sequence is CSVDLDGGGYTF. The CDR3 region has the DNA TGCAGCGTTGACCTGGACGGTGGCGGCTACACCTTC.

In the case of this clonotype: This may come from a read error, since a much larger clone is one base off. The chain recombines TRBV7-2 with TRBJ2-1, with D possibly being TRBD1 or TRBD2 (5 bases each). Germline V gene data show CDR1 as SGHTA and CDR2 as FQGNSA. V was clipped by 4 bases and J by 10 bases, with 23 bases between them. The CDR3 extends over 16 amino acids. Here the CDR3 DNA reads TGTGCCAGCAGCTCACCCCCCGGGACGAGCTCCTACGAGCAGTTCTTC. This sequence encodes CASSSPPGTSSYEQFF.

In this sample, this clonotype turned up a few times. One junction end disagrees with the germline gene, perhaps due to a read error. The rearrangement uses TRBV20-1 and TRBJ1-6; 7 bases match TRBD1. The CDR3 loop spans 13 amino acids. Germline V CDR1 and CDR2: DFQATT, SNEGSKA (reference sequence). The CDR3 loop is CGGGGPYNSPLHF. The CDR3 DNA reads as TGTGGGGGAGGGGGCCCCTATAATTCACCCCTCCACTTT.

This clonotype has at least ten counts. CDR3 bases: TGTGCCAGTAGTATAGGCGTCATTCCCAATCAGCCCCAGCATTTT. This gives the protein CASSIGVIPNQPQHF. V gene TRBV19 combines with J gene TRBJ1-5; the D is unclear. Germline V gene sequence: CDR1 LNHDA, CDR2 SQIVND (reference sequence). The CDR3 contains 15 residues. V lost 1 base and J 3 bases, leaving 10 bases between the germline ends.

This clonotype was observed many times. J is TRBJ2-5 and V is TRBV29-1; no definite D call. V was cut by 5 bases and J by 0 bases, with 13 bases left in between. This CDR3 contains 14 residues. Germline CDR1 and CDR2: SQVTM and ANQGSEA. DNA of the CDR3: TGCAGCGTTAGACCACCCCAGTACCAAGAGACCCAGTACTTC. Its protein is CSVRPPQYQETQYF.

Written as DNA, the CDR3 is TGTGCCAGCAGTCCAAGCCCTGGCAGTAACTATGGCTACACCTTC. Its translation is CASSPSPGSNYGYTF. The V and J genes are TRBV28 and TRBJ1-2, with D unclear. The CDR3 runs 15 residues. From germline, CDR1 is MDHEN and CDR2 SYDVKM. The germline V and J ends were trimmed by 5 bases and 1 base, with 14 bases remaining between them.

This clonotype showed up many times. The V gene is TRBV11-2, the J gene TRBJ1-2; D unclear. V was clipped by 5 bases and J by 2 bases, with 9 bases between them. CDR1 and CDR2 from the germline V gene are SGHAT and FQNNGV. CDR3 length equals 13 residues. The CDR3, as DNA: TGTGCCAGCAGCCTGAGTAAGAACTATGGCTACACCTTC. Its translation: CASSLSKNYGYTF.

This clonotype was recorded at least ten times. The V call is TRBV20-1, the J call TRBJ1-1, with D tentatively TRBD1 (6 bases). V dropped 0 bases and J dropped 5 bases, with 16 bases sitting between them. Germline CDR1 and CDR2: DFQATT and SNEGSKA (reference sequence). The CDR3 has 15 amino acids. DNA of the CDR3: TGCAGTGCTAGAGACAGTAAAGGGGGTCAGACTGAAGCTTTCTTT. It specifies CSARDSKGGQTEAFF.

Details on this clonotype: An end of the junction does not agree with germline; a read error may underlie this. DNA for the CDR3: TGTGCCTGCAGTCCCCATGCGACAGGGGGATATGGCTACACCTTC. Protein: CACSPHATGGYGYTF. The genes are TRBV28 and TRBJ1-2, with 9 bases identical to TRBD1. The CDR3 loop spans 15 amino acids. Germline values: CDR1 MDHEN, CDR2 SYDVKM.

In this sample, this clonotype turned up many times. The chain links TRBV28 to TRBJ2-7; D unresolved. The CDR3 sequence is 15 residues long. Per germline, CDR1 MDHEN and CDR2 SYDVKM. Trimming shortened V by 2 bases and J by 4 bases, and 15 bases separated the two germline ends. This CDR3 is CASSLPTGPPYEQYF. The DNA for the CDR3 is TGTGCCAGCAGTTTACCAACCGGCCCGCCGTACGAGCAGTACTTC.

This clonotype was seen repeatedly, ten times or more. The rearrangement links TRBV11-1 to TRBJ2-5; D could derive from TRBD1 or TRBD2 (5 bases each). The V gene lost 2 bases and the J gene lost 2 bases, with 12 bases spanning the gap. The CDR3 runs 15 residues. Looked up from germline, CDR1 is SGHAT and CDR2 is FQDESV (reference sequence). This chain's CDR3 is CASSLYRGQQETQYF. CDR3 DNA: TGTGCCAGCAGCTTATATCGGGGCCAGCAAGAGACCCAGTACTTC.

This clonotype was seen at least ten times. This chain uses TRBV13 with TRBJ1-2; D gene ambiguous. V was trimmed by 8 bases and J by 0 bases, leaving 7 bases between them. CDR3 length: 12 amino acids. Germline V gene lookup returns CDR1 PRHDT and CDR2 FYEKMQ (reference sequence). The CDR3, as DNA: TGTGCCAGCGCTAGAACTAACTATGGCTACACCTTC. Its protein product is CASARTNYGYTF.

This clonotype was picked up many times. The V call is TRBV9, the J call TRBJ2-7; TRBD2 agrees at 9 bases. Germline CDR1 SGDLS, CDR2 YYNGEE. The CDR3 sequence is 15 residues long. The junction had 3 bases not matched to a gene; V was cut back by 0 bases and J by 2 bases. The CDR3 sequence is CASSVGASGTYEQYF. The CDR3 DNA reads TGTGCCAGCAGCGTAGGGGCTAGCGGGACCTACGAGCAGTACTTC.

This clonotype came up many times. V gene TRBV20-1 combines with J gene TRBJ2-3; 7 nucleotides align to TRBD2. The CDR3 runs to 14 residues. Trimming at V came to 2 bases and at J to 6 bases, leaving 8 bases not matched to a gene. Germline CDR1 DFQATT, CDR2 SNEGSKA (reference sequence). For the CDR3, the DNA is TGCAGTGCTAGACTAGCGGTACTAAAGGATACGCAGTATTTT. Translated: CSARLAVLKDTQYF.

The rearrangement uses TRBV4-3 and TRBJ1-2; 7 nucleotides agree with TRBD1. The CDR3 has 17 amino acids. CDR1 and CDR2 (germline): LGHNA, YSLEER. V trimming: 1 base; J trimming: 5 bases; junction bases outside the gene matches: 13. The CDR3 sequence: CASSQVITGDGSYGYTF. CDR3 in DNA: TGCGCCAGCAGCCAAGTGATAACAGGGGATGGGAGTTATGGCTACACCTTC.

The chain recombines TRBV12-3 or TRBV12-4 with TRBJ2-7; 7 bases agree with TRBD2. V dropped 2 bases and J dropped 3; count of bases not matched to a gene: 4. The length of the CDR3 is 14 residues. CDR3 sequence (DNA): TGTGCCAGCAGTTTATGGGGGGGAGACTACGAGCAGTACTTC. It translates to CASSLWGGDYEQYF.

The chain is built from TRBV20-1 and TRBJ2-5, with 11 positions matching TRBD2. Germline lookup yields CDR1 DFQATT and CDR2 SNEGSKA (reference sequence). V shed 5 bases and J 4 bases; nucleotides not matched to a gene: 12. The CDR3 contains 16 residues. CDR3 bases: TGCAGTGCTCAAATTTCCGGGACTAGCGGCCGAGAGACCCAGTACTTC. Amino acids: CSAQISGTSGRETQYF.

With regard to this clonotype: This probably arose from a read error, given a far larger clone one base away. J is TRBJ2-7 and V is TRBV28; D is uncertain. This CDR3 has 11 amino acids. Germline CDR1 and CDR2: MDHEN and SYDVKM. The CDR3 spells CASGFSYEQYF. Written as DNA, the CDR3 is TGTGCCAGCGGTTTCTCCTACGAGCAGTACTTC.

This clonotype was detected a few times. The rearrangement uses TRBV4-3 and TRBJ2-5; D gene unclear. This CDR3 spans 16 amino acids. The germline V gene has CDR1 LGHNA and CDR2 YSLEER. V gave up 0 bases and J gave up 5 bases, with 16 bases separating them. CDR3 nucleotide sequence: TGCGCCAGCAGCCAAGATCCCCAGATGATCGTGGAGACCCAGTACTTC. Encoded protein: CASSQDPQMIVETQYF.

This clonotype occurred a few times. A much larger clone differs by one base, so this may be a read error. DNA for the CDR3: TGTGCCAGCAGCTTATCCAGACTCGCCGGAAGAAGCTACGAGCAGTACTTC. Its translation is CASSLSRLAGRSYEQYF. This chain uses TRBV7-3 with TRBJ2-7; D is uncertain. Germline V gene sequence: CDR1 SGHTA, CDR2 FQGTGA. The CDR3 is 17 residues long. The V and J ends lost 2 bases and 3 bases respectively, with 20 bases between them.

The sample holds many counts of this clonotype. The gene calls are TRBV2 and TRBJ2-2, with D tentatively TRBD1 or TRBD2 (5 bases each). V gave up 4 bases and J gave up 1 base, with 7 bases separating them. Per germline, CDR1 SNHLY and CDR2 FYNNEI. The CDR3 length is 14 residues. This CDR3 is CASSVGRNTGELFF. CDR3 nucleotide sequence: TGTGCCAGCAGTGTGGGACGGAACACCGGGGAGCTGTTTTTT.

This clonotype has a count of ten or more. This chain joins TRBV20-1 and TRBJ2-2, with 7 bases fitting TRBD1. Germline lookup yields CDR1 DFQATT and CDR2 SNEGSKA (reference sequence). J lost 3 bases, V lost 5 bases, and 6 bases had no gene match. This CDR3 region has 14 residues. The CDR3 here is CSARTGSHTGELFF. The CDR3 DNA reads TGCAGTGCTCGGACAGGCTCTCACACCGGGGAGCTGTTTTTT.

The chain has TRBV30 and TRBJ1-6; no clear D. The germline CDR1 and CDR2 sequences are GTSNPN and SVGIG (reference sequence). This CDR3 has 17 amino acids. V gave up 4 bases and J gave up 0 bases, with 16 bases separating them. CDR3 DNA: TGTGCCTGGAAGGGCGAGAAAAAGAGCTCCTATAATTCACCCCTCCACTTT. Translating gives CAWKGEKKSSYNSPLHF. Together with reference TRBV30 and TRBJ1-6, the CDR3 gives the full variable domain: SQTIHQWPATLVQPVGSPLSLECTVEGTSNPNLYWYRQAAGRGLQLLFYSVGIGQISSEVPQNLSASRPQDRQFILSSKKLLLSDSGFYLCAWKGEKKSSYNSPLHFGNGTRLTVT.

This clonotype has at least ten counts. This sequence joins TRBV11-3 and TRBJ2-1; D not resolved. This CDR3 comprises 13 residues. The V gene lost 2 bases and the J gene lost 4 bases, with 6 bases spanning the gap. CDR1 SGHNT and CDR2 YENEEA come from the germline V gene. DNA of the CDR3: TGTGCCAGCAGCTTACTGGCGTACAATGAGCAGTTCTTC. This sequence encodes CASSLLAYNEQFF.